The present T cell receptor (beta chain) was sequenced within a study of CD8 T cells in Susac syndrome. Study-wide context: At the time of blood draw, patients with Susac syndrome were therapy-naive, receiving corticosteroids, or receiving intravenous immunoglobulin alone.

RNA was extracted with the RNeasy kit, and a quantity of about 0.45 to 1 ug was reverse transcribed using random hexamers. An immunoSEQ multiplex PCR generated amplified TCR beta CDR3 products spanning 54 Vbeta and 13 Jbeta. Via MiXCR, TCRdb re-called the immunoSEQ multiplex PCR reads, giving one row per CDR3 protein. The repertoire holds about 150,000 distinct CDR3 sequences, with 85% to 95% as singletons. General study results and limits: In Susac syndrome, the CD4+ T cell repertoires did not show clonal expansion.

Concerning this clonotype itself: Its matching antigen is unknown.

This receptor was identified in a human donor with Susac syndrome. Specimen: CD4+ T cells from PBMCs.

This CDR3 reads CASRGGGGPGNEQFF. CDR3 in DNA: TGTGCCAGCAGAGGTGGCGGGGGGCCGGGGAATGAGCAGTTCTTC. This chain links TRBV28 with TRBJ2-1; 8 bases are shared with TRBD2. This CDR3 has 15 residues. Germline assignment: CDR1 MDHEN and CDR2 SYDVKM. Trimming cost V 6 bases and J 7 bases; bases outside gene matches: 11.